The TCR beta chain described here comes from a study of control samples from healthy donors and cancer patients. The table came from immunoSEQ multiplex PCR; TCRdb's copy has only in-frame clones and leaves some out. The top ten clones hold 14% of a sample with over 150,000 clones, 90% to 95% of them seen once. CDR1 and CDR2 (germline): LNHDA, SQIVND (reference sequence). V shed 1 base and J 12 bases; nucleotides not matched to a gene: 8. There are 13 residues in the CDR3. Sequencing was done on a sample of PBMCs. The TCR sequence derives from a man between 60 and 75 years old with colorectal cancer. The chain carries TRBV19 and TRBJ1-1; 7 bases align to TRBD1. DNA for the CDR3: TGTGCCAGTAGTATAGGGGCAGGGGGTAGAACTTTCTTT. It specifies CASSIGAGGRTFF.